This TCR beta chain is drawn from a study of human T cells and chemical hapten exposure. Study-wide results and limits: Unchanged with DPC sensitization were TCRs above 1 in 1000 frequency. Expanded TCR counts at PT1 were positively correlated with the patch test score.

The time point denotes: pre-sensitization, week 0. Specified treatment: therapeutic diphenylcyclopropenone sensitization with weekly scalp DPC. This clonotype was recorded a few times. The antigen remains unidentified. During construction of the library, unique molecular identifiers were attached to individual cDNA molecules for quantitative, reproducible TCR counting. TCRdb itself ran the RACE reads through MiXCR, one entry per CDR3 protein. The table lists about 120,000 distinct CDR3 sequences, approximately 13% of them singletons. The length of the CDR3 is 14 residues. CDR1 is MNHEY, CDR2 SVGAGI, per germline. V gave up 2 bases and J gave up 5 bases, with 12 bases separating them.

The starting material was whole blood, obtained in connection with sensitization to the hapten diphenylcyclopropenone (DPC). The V call is TRBV6-5, the J call TRBJ1-2; maybe TRBD1 (5 bases). This TCR was recovered from a woman between 18 and 30 years old with alopecia areata. Some clones in this sample may be carry-over from other donors' samples. The DNA of the CDR3 is TGTGCCAGCAGTTACGGGCCAGGGCCTTATGGCTACACCTTC. Residues: CASSYGPGPYGYTF.